This TCR beta chain appears in the sequencing data of a study of OX40 agonist ivuxolimab in advanced cancers. Findings of the study overall: Near-lowest levels of clonal expansion characterized partial responders at 0.1-3.0 mg/kg.

Generated by immunoSEQ multiplex PCR, the TCRdb table keeps only in-frame clones and is missing some. The sample carries some 86,000 clones, around 91% recorded once. The CDR3 is 14 amino acids. Trimming removed 6 bases at V and 0 bases at J, with 9 bases between. Germline-derived CDR1 and CDR2 are LNHDA and SQIVND (reference sequence). In this sample, this clone turned up a few times. The target antigen is unknown. The source material was CD4+ or CD8+ T cells sorted from blood, sampled in a trial of the OX40 agonist ivuxolimab. The source of this sequence is an adult with an advanced solid tumor such as melanoma, head and neck, liver or kidney cancer. The V call is TRBV19, the J call TRBJ1-5; D uncertain. In nucleotides, the CDR3 is TGTGCCAGTAGGGTCACCAATAGCAATCAGCCCCAGCATTTT. Translation: CASRVTNSNQPQHF.